The following is a T cell receptor beta chain sequence with its context. The CDR3 runs to 13 residues. Trimming removed 6 bases from V and 7 bases from J; junction bases left unmatched: 8. The germline V gene has CDR1 SGHAT and CDR2 FQDESV (reference sequence). Those enrolled, adults aged roughly 18 to 90 years, came from around 24 US areas. Categorization into cohorts depended on clinical history that participants reported. This sample is drawn from a study of blood T cell repertoires in COVID-19. About the research overall: The origin of the acute and convalescent COVID-19 samples was the United States, Italy and Spain.

TCRdb's copy holds only in-frame clones and misses some; the assay was immunoSEQ multiplex PCR. The table has about 140,000 clones, about four fifths seen once; the top ten hold 3% to 3.5%. This receptor was identified in a woman aged 45 to 65 with acute COVID-19. Source material: PBMCs or T cells enriched from blood (not recorded which). The chain recombines TRBV11-1 with TRBJ1-1, with 7 bases aligning to TRBD1. The DNA of the CDR3 is TGTGCCAGCAGTTCCCGGGACAGTAGTGAAGCTTTCTTT. Translation gives CASSSRDSSEAFF.